This T cell receptor beta chain came from a study of T cells in Graves' hyperthyroidism and ophthalmopathy. Overall study context: At initial diagnosis, before any treatment had begun, peripheral blood was obtained. Overall study findings and caveats: The model anticipated ophthalmopathy a median approximately 6.6 months pre-onset.

Note on this clonotype: The antigen is unknown.

From RNA transcripts, TCR beta CDR3 regions were amplified. In the first-round RT-PCR of the TCR CDR3, the HTBI primer set was used. One entry per CDR3 protein results from TCRdb running MiXCR on the multiplex PCR reads. The sample lists hundreds of thousands of distinct CDR3 sequences, around 15% occurring once. Germline V gene data show CDR1 as LNHNV and CDR2 as YYDKDF (reference sequence). V was shortened by 2 bases and J by 5 bases, with 9 bases between the two germline ends. This CDR3 spans 13 amino acids. Sequencing used blood. V usage is TRBV15 and J usage is TRBJ2-5; D uncertain. The TCR sequence derives from a woman in her late teens or twenties with Graves' hyperthyroidism. Here the CDR3 DNA reads TGTGCCACCAGCAGACTCGGTCTGGAGACCCAGTACTTC. Protein sequence: CATSRLGLETQYF.